This T cell receptor (beta chain) emerged from a study of OX40 agonist ivuxolimab in advanced cancers. About the investigation overall: Ivuxolimab was an agonistic, fully human IgG2 monoclonal antibody directed against OX40 (CD134), a costimulatory receptor. Intravenous ivuxolimab was administered to patients every 2 weeks at six dose levels: 0.01, 0.1, 0.3, 1.5, 3 and 10 mg/kg. Among the roughly 50 dose-escalation patients, about 20 had hepatocellular carcinoma, approximately 15 melanoma, 9 renal cell carcinoma and 9 head and neck cancer. The dose-escalation cohort was around 84% male with a mean age of about 60 years, ranging from roughly 20 to 80. Patients were allowed to have had prior anti-PD-1, anti-PD-L1 or anti-CTLA-4 therapy, and more than 35% of the dose-escalation patients had been treated with checkpoint inhibitors. Partial responses were achieved by three dose-escalation patients, of whom one had hepatocellular carcinoma and two had cutaneous melanoma. Peripheral TCRbeta sequencing aimed to test whether ivuxolimab altered TCR sequence diversity and caused clonal T-cell expansion. The paper describes the monotherapy dose-escalation part (N ≈ 52 patients) of the phase I trial of ivuxolimab. Study-wide findings and limitations: The antigen specificity of the clonally expanded peripheral T cells was not determined. After ivuxolimab, expanded clones were on average more numerous among CD8+ T cells than among CD4+ T cells. Low levels of normalized T-cell clonal expansion were also shown by some nonresponding patients. In partial responders in the 0.1-3.0 mg/kg groups, normalized peripheral clonal expansion was found to be among the lowest, especially among CD8+ T cells. Clonal expansion of both CD4+ and CD8+ blood T cells was observed from baseline to week 6 at doses 0.1 to 3.0 mg/kg.

The trial excluded patients who had a history of autoimmune disease or who were on systemic immunosuppression. Peripheral blood for TCR sequencing was drawn from every dose cohort at baseline, at cycle 4 day 1 and at cycle 7 day 1. Samples came from an open-label, multicenter, first-in-human phase I dose-escalation trial of ivuxolimab. The trial enrolled adults with locally advanced or metastatic head and neck squamous cell, hepatocellular, melanoma or renal cell carcinoma. CD4+ and CD8+ T cells were sorted separately from peripheral blood before TCR sequencing. A note on this clone: It has no known antigen specificity. Base qualities were left out, and no much larger clone turns up one base away.

V has 1 base trimmed and J has 5 bases trimmed; junction bases matching no gene number 4. The CDR3, from cysteine to phenylalanine, totals 14 residues. The DNA shown is the 42-base CDR3, in frame from base 1. The germline V gene (reference sequence) sets CDR1 to SSHAT and CDR2 to FNYEAQ. Genomic DNA was extracted from sorted cells for sequencing of the TCRbeta CDR3 region. The immunoSEQ Assay was used for sequencing of TCRbeta CDR3 regions. TCRdb stores this immuneACCESS table with in-frame sequences only. Part of the clones is absent; in the studies checked, under half of the shortfall reflects unresolved V genes, and no reason is known for the rest. The sample table shows roughly 53,000 clones, and roughly 84% are seen once. The leading ten clones occupy around 4.6% of the sample.

The chain is encoded by TRBV7-7 joined to TRBJ2-5; TRBD2 matches 7 bases in the middle. This TCR came from an adult with an advanced solid tumor such as melanoma, head and neck, liver or kidney cancer. Here the sequenced sample was CD4+ or CD8+ T cells sorted from blood, taken in a trial of the OX40 agonist ivuxolimab. The nucleotide sequence is given as TGTGCCAGCAGCTTAGATCTGGGAGGGGAGACCCAGTACTTC. The translation is CASSLDLGGETQYF.